A selection of T cell receptor beta chains follows, all from one sample in a study of T cell responses to AZD1222 COVID-19 vaccine. The assay was immunoSEQ multiplex PCR, and TCRdb's table has in-frame clones only and misses some. The sample yields 200,000 or so clones, around 86% seen once. The material sequenced was peripheral blood, taken on day 0 of MenACWY control vaccination. These receptors all stem from an adult in good health. CDR3s include the opening cysteine and the closing phenylalanine or tryptophan. D genes are given only for firm matches. Clone size is stated in some rows and not others, as once, few, many or a class when expanded.

len	j_gene	v_gene	d_gene	abundance	CDR3aa	CDR3nt
12	TRBJ2-7	TRBV12-3/TRBV12-4	TRBD1	.	CASSTGAREQYF	TGTGCCAGCAGCACAGGGGCCCGCGAGCAGTACTTC
15	TRBJ1-4	TRBV7-9	.	.	CASSLGRGSTEKLFF	TGTGCCAGCAGCTTAGGCCGGGGCTCTACTGAAAAACTGTTTTTT
15	TRBJ1-3	TRBV5-1	.	.	CASSLGGYSGNTIYF	TGCGCCAGCAGCTTAGGAGGGTACTCTGGAAACACCATATATTTT
16	TRBJ2-2	TRBV6-1	TRBD2	many	CASSEGTSGGTGELFF	TGTGCCAGCAGTGAAGGGACTAGCGGGGGCACCGGGGAGCTGTTTTTT
15	TRBJ2-1	TRBV7-2	.	.	CASSFLGESFSEQFF	TGTGCCAGCAGCTTTTTGGGGGAGTCCTTTAGTGAGCAGTTCTTC
15	TRBJ1-1	TRBV6-5	.	.	CASSYSTSGSTEAFF	TGTGCCAGCAGTTACTCGACATCAGGGAGCACTGAAGCTTTCTTT
13	TRBJ1-3	TRBV10-3	.	.	CAISPGTGNTIYF	TGTGCCATCAGCCCCGGGACAGGAAACACCATATATTTT
15	TRBJ1-6	TRBV7-9	TRBD1	.	CASSLDRALGSPLHF	TGTGCCAGCAGCTTGGACAGGGCCCTAGGCTCACCCCTCCACTTT
15	TRBJ1-4	TRBV2	TRBD1	.	CASSATGAGIEKLFF	TGTGCCAGCAGTGCGACAGGGGCGGGTATTGAAAAACTGTTTTTT
16	TRBJ2-7	TRBV2	.	.	CASSEGPGGYGYEQYF	TGTGCCAGCAGTGAGGGCCCCGGAGGGTACGGATACGAGCAGTACTTC
15	TRBJ1-4	TRBV28	TRBD1	.	CASSLQGATNEKLFF	TGTGCCAGCAGCTTACAGGGGGCGACTAATGAAAAACTGTTTTTT
17	TRBJ1-2	TRBV30	.	.	CACFAGHEPPLTYGYTF	TGTGCCTGTTTTGCGGGACACGAACCACCCCTTACCTATGGCTACACCTTC
14	TRBJ2-3	TRBV24-1	TRBD2	.	CATSDLGRGDTQYF	TGTGCCACCAGTGATTTGGGGCGGGGGGATACGCAGTATTTT
11	TRBJ2-1	TRBV29-1	TRBD1	once	CSVDGTGSPFF	TGCAGCGTTGACGGGACAGGGTCCCCGTTCTTC
14	TRBJ1-3	TRBV9	.	.	CASSVGIGGNTIYF	TGTGCCAGCAGCGTAGGCATAGGAGGAAACACCATATATTTT
14	TRBJ2-7	TRBV10-3	TRBD2	.	CATQSGSGTYEQYF	TGTGCCACCCAGAGCGGGAGTGGGACCTACGAGCAGTACTTC
16	TRBJ2-3	TRBV5-1	.	.	CASSSIASSYTDTQYF	TGCGCCAGCAGCTCAATAGCGAGCTCGTACACAGATACGCAGTATTTT
18	TRBJ2-2	TRBV2	.	few	CASDRRDKSLANTGELFF	TGTGCCAGCGACAGGAGGGACAAAAGTTTAGCGAACACCGGGGAGCTGTTTTTT
14	TRBJ2-2	TRBV7-9	TRBD1	.	CASSLGQGNGELFF	TGTGCCAGCAGCTTGGGACAGGGGAACGGGGAGCTGTTTTTT
13	TRBJ2-1	TRBV27	.	.	CASKAEGYNEQFF	TGTGCCAGCAAGGCGGAAGGGTACAATGAGCAGTTCTTC
15	TRBJ1-1	TRBV6-5	TRBD1	.	CASSFSDRMPLKAFF	TGTGCCAGCAGTTTCTCGGACAGGATGCCCCTGAAAGCTTTCTTT
13	TRBJ2-7	TRBV11-2	.	.	CASSDFQGSEQYF	TGTGCCAGCAGCGACTTTCAGGGGTCCGAGCAGTACTTC
14	TRBJ1-2	TRBV28	TRBD1	.	CASTRTGVAYGYTF	TGTGCCAGCACTCGGACAGGGGTGGCCTATGGCTACACCTTC
14	TRBJ1-2	TRBV14	TRBD1	.	CASSQVGTAYGYTF	TGTGCCAGCAGCCAAGTGGGGACAGCCTATGGCTACACCTTC
15	TRBJ2-3	TRBV5-6	TRBD2	.	CASSLGTSAGDTQYF	TGTGCCAGCAGCTTGGGGACTAGCGCAGGGGATACGCAGTATTTT
13	TRBJ1-1	TRBV2	TRBD1	few	CASSRTGSTEAFF	TGTGCCAGCAGTCGGACAGGGTCTACTGAAGCTTTCTTT
13	TRBJ2-1	TRBV19	.	.	CASSTGRYNEQFF	TGTGCCAGTAGTACCGGACGGTACAATGAGCAGTTCTTC
13	TRBJ2-1	TRBV12-3/TRBV12-4	TRBD1	few	CAIQTGQNNEQFF	TGTGCCATCCAAACGGGACAGAACAATGAGCAGTTCTTC